These T cell receptor beta chains were read from a single sample in a study of T-cell memory formation after mild COVID-19. TCRdb passed the 5' RACE reads through MiXCR, listing each CDR3 protein once. The data hold 200,000 to 250,000 distinct CDR3 sequences, with under 12% observed a single time. The sequencing input was PBMCs or a T cell subset sorted from them (not recorded which). These receptors all stem from a man younger than 35 who had mild COVID-19 (a few samples of this study predate the infection). Cell type and time point are not known. CDR3s include the opening cysteine and the closing phenylalanine or tryptophan. Each record gives: V gene, clone size, CDR3 protein. Size is stated for part of the rows, as once, few or many counts, or as a class when the clone is expanded.

v_call: TRBV10-3
clone_size: -
cdr3_aa: CAISGSGLAGMETQYF

v_call: TRBV7-2
clone_size: -
cdr3_aa: CASSYISGGLDTQYF

v_call: TRBV7-2
clone_size: many
cdr3_aa: CASSFFVGGETQYF

v_call: TRBV4-3
clone_size: few
cdr3_aa: CASSQLGQGAGEQYF

v_call: TRBV29-1
clone_size: few
cdr3_aa: CSVDRDTDTQYF

v_call: TRBV14
clone_size: -
cdr3_aa: CASSPTRAEYNEQFF

v_call: TRBV5-1
clone_size: -
cdr3_aa: CASSEGLAGGNEQFF

v_call: TRBV12-3/TRBV12-4
clone_size: few
cdr3_aa: CASSSDRLAKNIQYF

v_call: TRBV7-2
clone_size: many
cdr3_aa: CASSLSSGGPPIQYF

v_call: TRBV19
clone_size: -
cdr3_aa: CASSRRDASTDTQYF

v_call: TRBV5-1
clone_size: few
cdr3_aa: CASRPGGTNEKLFF

v_call: TRBV24-1
clone_size: -
cdr3_aa: CATSDRRKERGLETQYF

v_call: TRBV7-2
clone_size: many
cdr3_aa: CASSLAGGNANTGELFF

v_call: TRBV27
clone_size: few
cdr3_aa: CASSLWEAGSETQYF

v_call: TRBV6-2/TRBV6-3
clone_size: -
cdr3_aa: CASSSAVGANVLTF

v_call: TRBV4-3
clone_size: -
cdr3_aa: CASSQGQGIISPLHF

v_call: TRBV12-5
clone_size: -
cdr3_aa: CASGLGLTDTQYF

v_call: TRBV12-3/TRBV12-4
clone_size: -
cdr3_aa: CASSFRQATYEQYF

v_call: TRBV7-2
clone_size: many
cdr3_aa: CASSLDGTSGGRELFF

v_call: TRBV5-1
clone_size: -
cdr3_aa: CASNTFAGRSQETQYF